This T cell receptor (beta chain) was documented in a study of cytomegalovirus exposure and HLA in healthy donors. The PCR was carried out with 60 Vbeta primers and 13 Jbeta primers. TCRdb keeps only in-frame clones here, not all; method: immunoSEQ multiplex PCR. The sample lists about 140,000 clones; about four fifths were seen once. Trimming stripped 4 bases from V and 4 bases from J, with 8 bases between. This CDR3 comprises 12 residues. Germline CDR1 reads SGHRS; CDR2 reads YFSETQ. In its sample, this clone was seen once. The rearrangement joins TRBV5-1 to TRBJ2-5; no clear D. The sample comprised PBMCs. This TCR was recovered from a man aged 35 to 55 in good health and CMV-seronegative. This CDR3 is CASSLGSETQYF. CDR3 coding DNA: TGCGCCAGCAGCCTAGGTTCAGAGACCCAGTACTTC.